This entry lists 21 T cell receptor beta chains sequenced from one sample in a study of T cells expressing NK-cell markers. Following a re-call of the 5' RACE reads, TCRdb has one entry per CDR3 protein and lacks DNA. The sample has about 540,000 distinct CDR3 sequences. The sample consisted of blood T cells: a sorted CD56 or NKG2C T cell subset, CD4+ or CD8+ T cells, or bulk PBMC T cells (not recorded which). The receptors were sampled from a man between 18 and 29 years old in good health.

This chain joins TRBV29-1 and TRBJ2-5; the TCRdb call, TRBD2, lacks DNA for checking. The germline gives CDR1 SQVTM, CDR2 ANQGSEA. The CDR3 loop spans 16 amino acids. The CDR3: CSVLNLAGSYQETQYF.

The V call is TRBV4-2, the J call TRBJ2-2; TCRdb calls TRBD1, which cannot be checked without DNA. CDR1 and CDR2 from the germline V gene are LGHNA and YNFKEQ. This CDR3 region has 18 residues. This CDR3 reads CASSHQGQGIENTGELFF.

This chain joins TRBV7-3 and TRBJ1-6; checking the TCRdb D call of TRBD1 is not possible without DNA. This CDR3 is built from 14 residues. Germline lookup yields CDR1 SGHTA and CDR2 FQGTGA. The CDR3 loop is CASSRTGVGSPLHF.

The V and J genes are TRBV27 and TRBJ2-3; TCRdb gives TRBD2 as the D gene, but with no DNA this cannot be confirmed. This CDR3 comprises 18 residues. Germline CDR1 reads MNHEY; CDR2 reads SMNVEV (reference sequence). The chain's CDR3 is CASTGGEPSGTSTDTQYF.

V usage is TRBV12-3 or TRBV12-4 and J usage is TRBJ2-3. There are 14 residues in the CDR3. The CDR3 here is CASSLGAATDTQYF.

The J gene is TRBJ2-1, the V gene TRBV6-1; TCRdb lists TRBD1, though no DNA is available to test this call. Germline V lookup: CDR1 MNHNS, CDR2 SASEGT. The CDR3 covers 15 residues. The CDR3 reads CASSQVQGALGEQFF.

V gene TRBV20-1 combines with J gene TRBJ1-1; TCRdb outputs TRBD1, but without DNA this stays unchecked. This CDR3 region has 13 residues. The germline gives CDR1 DFQATT, CDR2 SNEGSKA (reference sequence). The CDR3 loop is CSARGGAGTEAFF.

V usage is TRBV27 and J usage is TRBJ2-5; TCRdb returns TRBD2, unconfirmable since there is no DNA. Per germline, CDR1 MNHEY and CDR2 SMNVEV (reference sequence). CDR3 size: 15 residues. The CDR3 loop is CASMRGGRALETQYF.

The chain has TRBV7-9 and TRBJ2-1; TCRdb indicates TRBD2, and absent DNA this call remains unverified. Germline V gives CDR1 SEHNR, CDR2 FQNEAQ (reference sequence). CDR3 length: 13 residues. Here the CDR3 reads CASSLYSRDEQFF.

The genes are TRBV29-1 and TRBJ2-2; TCRdb picks TRBD2, but there is no DNA to check that call. Germline V gene lookup returns CDR1 SQVTM and CDR2 ANQGSEA. There are 16 residues in the CDR3. The CDR3 sequence: CSVEGLAGENTGELFF.

V usage is TRBV5-4 and J usage is TRBJ2-1; TCRdb lists TRBD2, though no DNA is available to test this call. CDR1 SGHNT and CDR2 YYREEE come from the germline V gene (reference sequence). The CDR3 totals 13 residues. The CDR3 loop reads CASSLLLGHEQFF.

The chain has TRBV10-2 and TRBJ2-7. Per the germline V gene, CDR1 is WSHSY and CDR2 is SAAADI. The CDR3 runs to 14 residues. The CDR3 loop is CASQRKSDSGEQYF.

CDR3 protein: CASSLEGGQRRQETQYF. The chain has TRBV5-1 and TRBJ2-5; TCRdb designates TRBD1, a call that cannot be tested without DNA. This CDR3 is built from 17 residues. Germline V gives CDR1 SGHRS, CDR2 YFSETQ.

This chain links TRBV6-5 with TRBJ2-2; there is no DNA to check the TCRdb D call of TRBD2. This CDR3 is built from 15 residues. Per the germline V gene, CDR1 is MNHEY and CDR2 is SVGAGI. CDR3 sequence reads: CASSYGGSNTGELFF.

The chain carries TRBV15 and TRBJ2-1. Germline CDR1 LNHNV, CDR2 YYDKDF (reference sequence). CDR3 size: 13 residues. This chain's CDR3 is CATSRDGLDEQFF.

J is TRBJ2-7 and V is TRBV20-1; TCRdb selects TRBD2, and the lack of DNA leaves this call unchecked. CDR3 length equals 17 residues. Looked up from germline, CDR1 is DFQATT and CDR2 is SNEGSKA (reference sequence). Here the CDR3 reads CSASGLAGAPNPNEQYF.

The chain links TRBV29-1 to TRBJ2-2. In germline, CDR1 is SQVTM, CDR2 ANQGSEA. The CDR3 has 14 amino acids. CDR3 sequence reads: CSVVAEMNTGELFF.

The V and J genes are TRBV9 and TRBJ1-4; TCRdb proposes TRBD1, but this gene call is untestable without DNA. The CDR3 is 17 amino acids. CDR1 and CDR2 from the germline V gene are SGDLS and YYNGEE. The CDR3 spells CASSAEGDPTTNEKLFF.

CDR3 protein: CASSLGSSGELFF. The gene calls are TRBV12-3 or TRBV12-4 and TRBJ2-2; the D gene TCRdb calls, TRBD2, cannot be checked with no DNA. The CDR3 sequence is 13 residues long.

The chain uses TRBV6-1 and TRBJ2-1; TCRdb calls TRBD2, which cannot be checked without DNA. The CDR3 extends over 15 amino acids. CDR1 and CDR2 (germline): MNHNS, SASEGT. The CDR3 protein is CASNLGLAGRYEQFF.

The chain employs TRBV7-2 and TRBJ2-3; TCRdb outputs TRBD1, but without DNA this stays unchecked. CDR1 and CDR2 from the germline V gene are SGHTA and FQGNSA. The length of the CDR3 is 15 residues. CDR3 residues: CASSLAGQRTDTQYF.